This T cell receptor beta chain is from a study of TIL therapy for anti-PD-1-resistant metastatic lung cancer. Study as a whole: Tumors were harvested before any PD-1/PD-L1 blockade. Study-wide findings and caveats: The baseline peripheral repertoire was partially replaced by infused TIL clonotypes that later decayed.

To note about this clone: Its antigen is not known.

V lost 7 bases and J lost 2; bases outside the gene matches: 7. CDR3 length: 14 amino acids. Germline V CDR1 and CDR2: LNHDA, SQIVND (reference sequence). This was the immunoSEQ v3 assay. Sequenced by immunoSEQ multiplex PCR; TCRdb stores in-frame clones only, minus some. The sample shows over 20,000 clones, 78% of them seen only once. As to time point: pre-treatment sample, taken before nivolumab and TIL therapy. This TCR came from a person between 30 and 80 years old with non-small cell lung cancer. The chain employs TRBV19 and TRBJ1-2; 7 bases map to TRBD1. This sample comprised blood, obtained at baseline. The CDR3 bases are TGTGCCAGTATTTCGACAGGGAGAAACTATGGCTACACCTTC. The encoded protein is CASISTGRNYGYTF.